The subject of this entry is one T cell receptor (beta chain). The data originate from a study of shared clonotypes between healthy human individuals. Study-level information: Each donor had three CD4 naive, three CD4 memory, two CD8 naive and one CD8 memory plate.

Measured with immunoSEQ multiplex PCR; TCRdb has only the in-frame clones, and not every one. The data hold 950,000 to 1,100,000 clones, with roughly 75% observed a single time. After removal of 3 bases from V and 0 bases from J, the junction contained 3 bases not matched to a gene. The germline CDR1 and CDR2 sequences are GTSNPN and SVGIG (reference sequence). The CDR3 is 15 residues long. The sample was memory CD4+ T cells sorted from blood. The sample's subset: CD45RA-negative fraction. The rearrangement links TRBV30 to TRBJ2-4; 9 nucleotides line up with TRBD1. This clonotype originated in a man younger than 30 in good health. The chain's CDR3 is CAWSSTGGAKNIQYF. DNA for the CDR3: TGTGCCTGGAGCTCGACAGGGGGAGCCAAAAACATTCAGTACTTC.